The T cell receptor (beta chain) under discussion was sequenced for a study of T cell responses to AZD1222 COVID-19 vaccine. Study-level results: Close to half of spike-specific TCRs reportedly recognize unmutated variant regions. The donor group comprised mostly white British people and more females; the analysis possibly underestimated clonal diversity. Dominant at 160-218 and 743-854, vaccine-associated CD4 TCRs also spanned spike.

This clone showed up just once. Its antigen remains unknown. CDR3 size: 11 residues. Trimming shortened V by 9 bases and J by 8 bases, and 8 bases separated the two germline ends. In germline, CDR1 is LNHNV, CDR2 YYDKDF (reference sequence). Researchers grouped second doses given at about 4 or about 12 weeks into one pool. The data were produced by immunoSEQ multiplex PCR, yet TCRdb's version contains in-frame clones alone and is incomplete. Among 77,000 or so clones listed, around 93% were seen once. This material consisted of peripheral blood, taken 28 days after the second AZD1222 dose. The rearrangement links TRBV15 to TRBJ1-6; D unresolved. This TCR was recovered from an adult who received the AZD1222 COVID-19 vaccine. The CDR3 here is CATGNDSPLHF. CDR3 bases: TGTGCCACTGGGAATGATTCACCCCTCCACTTT.